This T cell receptor (beta chain) was recovered during a study of Ad26.COV2.S vaccination and SARS-CoV-2 variants. This table comes from immunoSEQ multiplex PCR, and its TCRdb copy is limited to in-frame clones, with some not included. This sample has roughly 420,000 clones, with approximately 88% found just once. This sample's treatment: some 20 received Ad26.COV2.S at low or high dose, single or two shots; several received placebo; per-sample allocation not given. Each sample was drawn 63 days after the first injection (of vaccine or placebo). Overall study results and limits: There was reportedly substantial breadth in spike-specific CD8+ and CD4+ T cell responses after vaccination.

Details on this clone: What it binds is not known.

This CDR3 contains 14 residues. V lost 3 bases and J 5 bases, leaving 13 bases between the germline ends. The germline V gene encodes CDR1 SGHVS and CDR2 FQNEAQ. The TCR comes from a person between 18 and 60 years old who received the Ad26.COV2.S COVID-19 vaccine or a placebo. This specimen was peripheral blood, taken in a trial of Ad26.COV2.S vaccine versus placebo. The rearrangement links TRBV7-8 to TRBJ1-2, with D uncertain. CDR3 bases: TGTGCCAGCAGCTTTAGTGGGAGCATTTATGGCTACACCTTC. It translates to CASSFSGSIYGYTF.